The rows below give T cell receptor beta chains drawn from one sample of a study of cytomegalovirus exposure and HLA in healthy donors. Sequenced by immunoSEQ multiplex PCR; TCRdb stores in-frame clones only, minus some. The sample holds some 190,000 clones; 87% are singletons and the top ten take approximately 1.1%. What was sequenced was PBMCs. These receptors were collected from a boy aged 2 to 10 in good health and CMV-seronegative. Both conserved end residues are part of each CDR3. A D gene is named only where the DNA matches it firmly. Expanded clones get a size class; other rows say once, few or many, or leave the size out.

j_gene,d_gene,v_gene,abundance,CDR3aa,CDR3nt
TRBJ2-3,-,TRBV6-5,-,CASMAPGTDTQYF,TGTGCCAGCATGGCCCCTGGCACAGATACGCAGTATTTT
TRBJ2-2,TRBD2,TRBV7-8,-,CASSLEAGAGELFF,TGTGCCAGCAGCCTCGAAGCGGGAGCCGGGGAGCTGTTTTTT
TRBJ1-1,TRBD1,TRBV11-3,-,CASSSGQAGNTEAFF,TGTGCCAGCAGCTCTGGACAGGCGGGGAACACTGAAGCTTTCTTT
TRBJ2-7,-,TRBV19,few,CASSRAGSQSYEQYF,TGTGCCAGTAGTAGAGCAGGGTCTCAAAGCTACGAGCAGTACTTC
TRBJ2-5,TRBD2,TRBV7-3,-,CASSSSGEETQYF,TGTGCCAGCAGTTCTAGCGGAGAAGAGACCCAGTACTTC
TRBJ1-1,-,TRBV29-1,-,CSVEYSLEAGFNVNTEAFF,TGCAGCGTTGAATATTCGTTAGAAGCCGGGTTTAATGTGAACACTGAAGCTTTCTTT
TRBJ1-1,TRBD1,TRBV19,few,CASSLHRGTEAFF,TGTGCCAGTAGTCTTCACAGGGGCACTGAAGCTTTCTTT
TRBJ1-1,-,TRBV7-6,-,CASSLEQVGFGSTEAFF,TGTGCCAGCAGCTTAGAACAGGTGGGGTTTGGCAGTACTGAAGCTTTCTTT
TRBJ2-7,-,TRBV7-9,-,CSSSRGSYEQYF,TGTTCCAGCAGCCGGGGATCCTACGAGCAGTACTTC
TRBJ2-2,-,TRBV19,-,CASRPGKITGELFF,TGTGCCAGTAGACCAGGGAAAATTACCGGGGAGCTGTTTTTT
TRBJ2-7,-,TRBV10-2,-,CASRDSAKYEQYF,TGCGCCAGCAGGGACAGCGCAAAATACGAGCAGTACTTC
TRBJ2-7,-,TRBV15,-,CATSRDTGRAREQYF,TGTGCCACCAGCAGAGATACGGGAAGGGCACGCGAGCAGTACTTC
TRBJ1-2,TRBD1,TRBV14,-,CASSQRQGSGYTF,TGTGCCAGCAGCCAAAGACAGGGCAGTGGCTACACCTTC
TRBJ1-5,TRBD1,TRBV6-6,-,CASSFPGGNNQPQHF,TGTGCCAGCAGTTTCCCAGGGGGCAACAATCAGCCCCAGCATTTT
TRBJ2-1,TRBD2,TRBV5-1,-,CASSTGTSGTYNEQFF,TGCGCCAGCAGCACCGGAACTAGCGGCACCTACAATGAGCAGTTCTTC
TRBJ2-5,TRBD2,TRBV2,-,CASSRLAGGVETQYF,TGTGCCAGCAGTAGACTAGCGGGAGGGGTGGAGACCCAGTACTTC
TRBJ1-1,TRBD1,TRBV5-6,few,CASSLGGQGVSEAFF,TGTGCCAGCAGCTTGGGGGGACAGGGGGTTAGTGAAGCTTTCTTT
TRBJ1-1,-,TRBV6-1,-,CASRGVEAFF,TGTGCCAGTCGGGGGGTTGAAGCTTTCTTT
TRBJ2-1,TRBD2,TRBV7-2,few,CASSLRREAYNEQFF,TGTGCCAGCAGCTTACGTCGGGAGGCTTACAATGAGCAGTTCTTC
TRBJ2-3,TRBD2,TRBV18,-,CASSPLSGSTDTQYF,TGTGCCAGCTCACCACTTAGCGGGAGCACAGATACGCAGTATTTT